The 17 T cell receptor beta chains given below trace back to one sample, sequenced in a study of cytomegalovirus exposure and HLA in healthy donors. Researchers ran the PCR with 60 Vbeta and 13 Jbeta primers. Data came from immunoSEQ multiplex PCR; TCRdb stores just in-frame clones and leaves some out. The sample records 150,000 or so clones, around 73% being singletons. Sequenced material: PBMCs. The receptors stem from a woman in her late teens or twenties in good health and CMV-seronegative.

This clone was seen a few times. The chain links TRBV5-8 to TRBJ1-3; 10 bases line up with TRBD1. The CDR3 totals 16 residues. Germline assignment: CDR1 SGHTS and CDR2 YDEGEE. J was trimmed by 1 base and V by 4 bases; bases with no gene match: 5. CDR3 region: CASSKGQGRSGNTIYF. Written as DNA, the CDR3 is TGTGCCAGCAGCAAGGGACAGGGGAGGTCTGGAAACACCATATATTTT.

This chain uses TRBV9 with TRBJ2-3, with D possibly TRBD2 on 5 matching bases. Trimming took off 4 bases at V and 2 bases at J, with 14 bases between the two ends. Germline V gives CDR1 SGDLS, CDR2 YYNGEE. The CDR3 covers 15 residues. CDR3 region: CASSIGLKTTDTQYF. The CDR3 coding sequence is TGTGCCAGCAGCATTGGACTGAAGACCACAGATACGCAGTATTTT.

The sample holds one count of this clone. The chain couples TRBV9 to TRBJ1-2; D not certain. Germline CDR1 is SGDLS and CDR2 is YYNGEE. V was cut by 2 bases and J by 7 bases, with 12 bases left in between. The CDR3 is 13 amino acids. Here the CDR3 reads CASSVGTWSGYTF. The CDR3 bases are TGTGCCAGCAGCGTGGGCACCTGGTCTGGCTACACCTTC.

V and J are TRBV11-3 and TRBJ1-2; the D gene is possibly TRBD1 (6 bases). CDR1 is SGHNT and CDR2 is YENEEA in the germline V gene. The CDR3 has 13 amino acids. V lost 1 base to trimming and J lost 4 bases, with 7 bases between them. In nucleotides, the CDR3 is TGTGCCAGCAGCTTAGGACAGGCCTATGGCTACACCTTC. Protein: CASSLGQAYGYTF.

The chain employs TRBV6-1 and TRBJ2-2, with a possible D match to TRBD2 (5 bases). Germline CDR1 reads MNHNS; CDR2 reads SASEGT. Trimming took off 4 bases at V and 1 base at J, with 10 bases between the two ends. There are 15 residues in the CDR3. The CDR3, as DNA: TGTGCCAGCAGTGTTAGTAGCGAGAACACCGGGGAGCTGTTTTTT. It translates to CASSVSSENTGELFF.

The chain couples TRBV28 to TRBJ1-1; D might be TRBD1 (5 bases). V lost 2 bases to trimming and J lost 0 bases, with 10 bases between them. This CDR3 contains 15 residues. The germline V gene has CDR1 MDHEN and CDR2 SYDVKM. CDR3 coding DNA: TGTGCCAGCAGTTTAACGCTGGGGCTGAACACTGAAGCTTTCTTT. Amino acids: CASSLTLGLNTEAFF. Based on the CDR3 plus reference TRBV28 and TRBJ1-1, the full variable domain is DVKVTQSSRYLVKRTGEKVFLECVQDMDHENMFWYRQDPGLGLRLIYFSYDVKMKEKGDIPEGYSVSREKKERFSLILESASTNQTSMYLCASSLTLGLNTEAFFGQGTRLTVV.

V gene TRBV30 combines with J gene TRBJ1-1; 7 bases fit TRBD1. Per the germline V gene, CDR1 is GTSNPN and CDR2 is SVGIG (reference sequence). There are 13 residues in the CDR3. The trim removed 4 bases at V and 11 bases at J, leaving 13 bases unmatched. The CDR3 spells CAWMGQLRGAAFF. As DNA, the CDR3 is TGTGCCTGGATGGGACAGCTCAGGGGGGCGGCTTTCTTT.

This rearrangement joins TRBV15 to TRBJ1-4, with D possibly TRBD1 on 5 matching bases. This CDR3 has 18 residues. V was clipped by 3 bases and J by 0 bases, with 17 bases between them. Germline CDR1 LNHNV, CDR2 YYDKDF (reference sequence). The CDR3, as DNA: TGTGCCACCAGCAGTTCGATCATTAGGGGAACAACTAATGAAAAACTGTTTTTT. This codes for CATSSSIIRGTTNEKLFF.

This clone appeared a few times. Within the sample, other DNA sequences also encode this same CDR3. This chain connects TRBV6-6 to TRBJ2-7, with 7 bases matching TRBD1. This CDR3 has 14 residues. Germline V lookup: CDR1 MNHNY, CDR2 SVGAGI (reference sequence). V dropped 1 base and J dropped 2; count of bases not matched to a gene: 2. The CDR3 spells CASSYFQGAYEQYF. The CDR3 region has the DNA TGTGCCAGCAGTTACTTCCAGGGGGCCTACGAGCAGTACTTC.

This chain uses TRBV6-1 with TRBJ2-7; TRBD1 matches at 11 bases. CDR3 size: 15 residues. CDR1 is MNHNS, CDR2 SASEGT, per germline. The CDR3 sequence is CASSEEGQGAYEQYV. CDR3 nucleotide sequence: TGTGCCAGCAGCGAAGAGGGACAGGGGGCCTACGAGCAGTACGTC.

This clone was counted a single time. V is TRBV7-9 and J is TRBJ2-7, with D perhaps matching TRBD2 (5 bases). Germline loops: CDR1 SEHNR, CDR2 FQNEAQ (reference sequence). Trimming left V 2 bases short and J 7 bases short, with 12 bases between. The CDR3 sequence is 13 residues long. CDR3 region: CASSLRATGEQYV. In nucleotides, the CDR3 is TGTGCCAGCAGCTTAAGGGCCACGGGGGAGCAGTACGTC.

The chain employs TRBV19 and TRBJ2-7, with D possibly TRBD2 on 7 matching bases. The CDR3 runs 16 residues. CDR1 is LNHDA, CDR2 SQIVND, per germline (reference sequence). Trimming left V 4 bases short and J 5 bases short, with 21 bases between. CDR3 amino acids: CASSTRGGAKVDEQYV. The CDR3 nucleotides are TGTGCCAGTAGTACTCGAGGGGGGGCGAAGGTCGACGAGCAGTACGTC.

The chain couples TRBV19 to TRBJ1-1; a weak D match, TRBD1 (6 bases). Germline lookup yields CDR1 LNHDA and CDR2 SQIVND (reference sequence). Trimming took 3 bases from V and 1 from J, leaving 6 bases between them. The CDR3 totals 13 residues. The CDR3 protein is CASSMGQNTEAFF. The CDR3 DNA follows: TGTGCCAGTAGTATGGGACAGAACACTGAAGCTTTCTTT.

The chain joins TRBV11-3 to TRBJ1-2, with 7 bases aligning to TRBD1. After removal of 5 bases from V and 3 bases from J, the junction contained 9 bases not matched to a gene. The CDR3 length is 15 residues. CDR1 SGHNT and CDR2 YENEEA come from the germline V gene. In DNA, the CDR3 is TGTGCCAGCAGCGTGGGACAGATAAAGGACTATGGCTACACCTTC. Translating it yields CASSVGQIKDYGYTF.

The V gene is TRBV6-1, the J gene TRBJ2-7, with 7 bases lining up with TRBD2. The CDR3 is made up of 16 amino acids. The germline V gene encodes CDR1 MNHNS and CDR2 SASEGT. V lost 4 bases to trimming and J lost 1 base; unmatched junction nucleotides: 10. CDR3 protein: CASSGDGRWLSYEQYV. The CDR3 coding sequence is TGTGCCAGCAGTGGCGACGGGAGGTGGTTATCCTACGAGCAGTACGTC.

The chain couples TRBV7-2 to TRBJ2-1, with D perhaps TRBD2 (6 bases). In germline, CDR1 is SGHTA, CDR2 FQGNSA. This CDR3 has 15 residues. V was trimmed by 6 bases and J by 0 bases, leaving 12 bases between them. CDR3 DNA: TGTGCCAGCAGGTGGGACTTCTCCTCCTACAATGAGCAGTTCTTC. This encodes CASRWDFSSYNEQFF.

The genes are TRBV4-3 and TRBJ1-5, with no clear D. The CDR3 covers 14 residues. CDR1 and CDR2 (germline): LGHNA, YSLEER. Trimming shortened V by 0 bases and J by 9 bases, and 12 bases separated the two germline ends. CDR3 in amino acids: CASSQERERGPQHF. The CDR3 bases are TGCGCCAGCAGCCAAGAACGAGAACGGGGGCCCCAGCATTTT.